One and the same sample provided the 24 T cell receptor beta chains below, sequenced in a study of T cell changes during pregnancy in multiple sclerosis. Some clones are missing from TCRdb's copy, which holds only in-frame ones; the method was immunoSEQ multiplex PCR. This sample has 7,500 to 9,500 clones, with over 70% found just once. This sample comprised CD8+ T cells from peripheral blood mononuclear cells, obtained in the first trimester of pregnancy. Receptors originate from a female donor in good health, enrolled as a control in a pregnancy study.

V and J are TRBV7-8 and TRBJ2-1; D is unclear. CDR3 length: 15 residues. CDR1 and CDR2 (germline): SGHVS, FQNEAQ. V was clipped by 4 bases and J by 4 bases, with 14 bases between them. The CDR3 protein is CASSSYASRYNEQFF. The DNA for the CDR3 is TGTGCCAGCAGCTCCTACGCATCCCGTTACAATGAGCAGTTCTTC.

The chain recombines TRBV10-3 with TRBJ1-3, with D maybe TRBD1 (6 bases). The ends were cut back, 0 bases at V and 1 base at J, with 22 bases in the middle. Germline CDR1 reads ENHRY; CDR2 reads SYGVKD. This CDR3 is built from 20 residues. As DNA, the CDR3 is TGTGCCATCAGTGAGTCAGGGGCCGGTAGGACAGAGATATCTGGAAACACCATATATTTT. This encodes CAISESGAGRTEISGNTIYF.

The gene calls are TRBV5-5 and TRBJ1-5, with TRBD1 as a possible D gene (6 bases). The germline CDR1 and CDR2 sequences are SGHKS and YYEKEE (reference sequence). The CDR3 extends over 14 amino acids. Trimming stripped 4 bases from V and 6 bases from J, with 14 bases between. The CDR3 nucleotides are TGTGCCAGCAGCCGAGGACAGTCAGGTCAGCCCCAGCATTTT. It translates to CASSRGQSGQPQHF. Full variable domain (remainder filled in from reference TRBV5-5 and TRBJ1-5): DAGVTQSPTHLIKTRGQQVTLRCSPISGHKSVSWYQQVLGQGPQFIFQYYEKEERGRGNFPDRFSARQFPNYSSELNVNALLLGDSALYLCASSRGQSGQPQHFGDGTRLSIL.

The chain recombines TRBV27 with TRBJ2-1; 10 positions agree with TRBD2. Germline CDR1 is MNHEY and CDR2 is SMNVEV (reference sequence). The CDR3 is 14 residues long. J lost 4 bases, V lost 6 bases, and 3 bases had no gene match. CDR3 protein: CASRPTSGYNEQFF. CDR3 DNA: TGTGCCAGCAGACCGACTAGCGGGTACAATGAGCAGTTCTTC.

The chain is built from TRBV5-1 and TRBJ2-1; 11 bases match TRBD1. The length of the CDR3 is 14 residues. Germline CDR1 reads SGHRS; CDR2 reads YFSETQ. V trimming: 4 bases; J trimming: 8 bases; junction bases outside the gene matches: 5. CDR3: CASSVGQGGDEQFF. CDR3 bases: TGCGCCAGCAGCGTGGGACAGGGGGGCGATGAGCAGTTCTTC.

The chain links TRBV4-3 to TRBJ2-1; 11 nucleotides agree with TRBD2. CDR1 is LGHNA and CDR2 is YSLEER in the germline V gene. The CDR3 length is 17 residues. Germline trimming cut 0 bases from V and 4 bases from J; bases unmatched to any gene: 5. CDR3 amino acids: CASSQETSGSMYNEQFF. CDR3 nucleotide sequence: TGCGCCAGCAGCCAAGAAACTAGCGGGAGTATGTACAATGAGCAGTTCTTC.

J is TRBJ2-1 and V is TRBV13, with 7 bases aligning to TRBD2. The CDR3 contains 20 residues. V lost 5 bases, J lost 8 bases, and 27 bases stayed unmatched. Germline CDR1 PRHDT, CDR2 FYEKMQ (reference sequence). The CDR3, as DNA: TGTGCCAGCAGCATCCTGTATGGCTTCCGGGGGGTACAGTCGGGGGATGAGCAGTTCTTC. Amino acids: CASSILYGFRGVQSGDEQFF.

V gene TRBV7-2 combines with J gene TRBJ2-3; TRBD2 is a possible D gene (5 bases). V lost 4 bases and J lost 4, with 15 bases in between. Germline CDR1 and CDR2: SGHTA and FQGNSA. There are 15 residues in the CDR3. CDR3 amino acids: CASSSYLGAADTQYF. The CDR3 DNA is TGTGCCAGCAGCTCCTACCTTGGAGCGGCAGATACGCAGTATTTT.

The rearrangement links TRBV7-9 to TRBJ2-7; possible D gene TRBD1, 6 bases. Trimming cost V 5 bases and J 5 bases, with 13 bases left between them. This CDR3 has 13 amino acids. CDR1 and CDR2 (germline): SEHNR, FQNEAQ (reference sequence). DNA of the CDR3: TGTGCCAGCAGCCCTTCCGACAGGAACGAGCAGTACTTC. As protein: CASSPSDRNEQYF.

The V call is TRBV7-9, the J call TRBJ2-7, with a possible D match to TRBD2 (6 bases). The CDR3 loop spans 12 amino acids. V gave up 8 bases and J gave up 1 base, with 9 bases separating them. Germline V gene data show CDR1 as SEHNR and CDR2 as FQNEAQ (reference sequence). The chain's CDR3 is CASGGQSYEQYF. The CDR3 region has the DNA TGTGCCAGCGGAGGGCAGTCCTACGAGCAGTACTTC.

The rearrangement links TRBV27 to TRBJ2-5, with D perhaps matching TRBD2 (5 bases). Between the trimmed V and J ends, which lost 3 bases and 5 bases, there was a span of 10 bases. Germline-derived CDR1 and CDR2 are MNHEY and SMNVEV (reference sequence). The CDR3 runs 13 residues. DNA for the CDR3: TGTGCCAGCAGTTTCCGGGGTTGGGAGACCCAGTACTTC. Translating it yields CASSFRGWETQYF.

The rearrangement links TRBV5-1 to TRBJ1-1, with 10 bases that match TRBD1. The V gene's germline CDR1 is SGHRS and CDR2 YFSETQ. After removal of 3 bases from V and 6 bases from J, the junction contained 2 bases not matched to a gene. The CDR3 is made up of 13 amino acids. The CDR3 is CASSWDRGAEAFF. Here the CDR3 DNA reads TGCGCCAGCAGCTGGGACAGGGGTGCTGAAGCTTTCTTT.

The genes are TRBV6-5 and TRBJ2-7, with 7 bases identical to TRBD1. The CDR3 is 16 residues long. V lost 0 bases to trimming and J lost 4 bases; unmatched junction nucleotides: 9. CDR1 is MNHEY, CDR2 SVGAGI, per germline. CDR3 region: CASSYSGRGNWYEQYF. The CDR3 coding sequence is TGTGCCAGCAGTTACTCCGGCAGGGGGAATTGGTACGAGCAGTACTTC.

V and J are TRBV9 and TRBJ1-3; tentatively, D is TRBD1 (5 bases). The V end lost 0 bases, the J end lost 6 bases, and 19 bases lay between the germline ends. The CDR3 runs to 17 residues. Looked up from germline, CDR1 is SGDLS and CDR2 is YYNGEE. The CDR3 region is CASSVVGEVGEENTIYF. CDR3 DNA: TGTGCCAGCAGCGTAGTTGGAGAGGTAGGGGAGGAAAACACCATATATTTT.

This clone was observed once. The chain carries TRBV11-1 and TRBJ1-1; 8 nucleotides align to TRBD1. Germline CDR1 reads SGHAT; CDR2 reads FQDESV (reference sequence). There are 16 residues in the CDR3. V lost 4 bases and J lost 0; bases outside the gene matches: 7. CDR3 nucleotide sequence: TGTGCCAGCAGCTCCCCTCGACAGGGGATGAACACTGAAGCTTTCTTT. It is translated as CASSSPRQGMNTEAFF.

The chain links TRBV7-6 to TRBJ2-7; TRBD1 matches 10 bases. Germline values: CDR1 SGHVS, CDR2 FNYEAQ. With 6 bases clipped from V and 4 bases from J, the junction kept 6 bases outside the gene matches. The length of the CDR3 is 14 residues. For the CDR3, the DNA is TGTGCCAGCAGTCCCGGGACAGGGGAGTACGAGCAGTACTTC. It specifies CASSPGTGEYEQYF.

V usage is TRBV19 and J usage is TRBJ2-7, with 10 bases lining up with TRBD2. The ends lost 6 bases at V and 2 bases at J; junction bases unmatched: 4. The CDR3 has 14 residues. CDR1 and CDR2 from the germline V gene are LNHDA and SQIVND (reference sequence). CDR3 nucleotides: TGTGCCAGTAGCGTGACTAGCGGGCCCTACGAGCAGTACTTC. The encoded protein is CASSVTSGPYEQYF.

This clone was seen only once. The CDR3 here is CASSAGLAGNEQFF. CDR3 in DNA: TGTGCCAGTAGTGCGGGACTAGCGGGCAATGAGCAGTTCTTC. The rearrangement links TRBV19 to TRBJ2-1; TRBD2 aligns across 12 bases. This CDR3 comprises 14 residues. After removal of 5 bases from V and 6 bases from J, the junction contained 2 bases not matched to a gene. Per the germline V gene, CDR1 is LNHDA and CDR2 is SQIVND (reference sequence).

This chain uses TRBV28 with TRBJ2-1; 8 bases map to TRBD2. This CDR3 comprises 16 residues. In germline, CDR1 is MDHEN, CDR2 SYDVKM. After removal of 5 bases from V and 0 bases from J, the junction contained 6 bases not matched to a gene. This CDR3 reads CASSLRTSSSYNEQFF. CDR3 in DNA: TGTGCCAGCAGTCTGAGGACTAGCTCCTCCTACAATGAGCAGTTCTTC.

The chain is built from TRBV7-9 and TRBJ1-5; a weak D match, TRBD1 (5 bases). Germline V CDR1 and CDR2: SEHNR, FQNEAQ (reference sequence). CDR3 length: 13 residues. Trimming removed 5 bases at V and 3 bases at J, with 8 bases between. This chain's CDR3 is CASSPGFNQPQHF. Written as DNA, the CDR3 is TGTGCCAGCAGCCCAGGGTTCAATCAGCCCCAGCATTTT.

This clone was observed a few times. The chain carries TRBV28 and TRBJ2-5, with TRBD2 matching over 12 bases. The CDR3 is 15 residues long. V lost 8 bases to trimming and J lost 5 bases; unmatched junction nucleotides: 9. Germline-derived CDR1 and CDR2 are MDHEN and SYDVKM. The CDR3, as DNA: TGTGCCAGCCGCAGACTAGCGGGAGCGTACGAGACCCAGTACTTC. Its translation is CASRRLAGAYETQYF.

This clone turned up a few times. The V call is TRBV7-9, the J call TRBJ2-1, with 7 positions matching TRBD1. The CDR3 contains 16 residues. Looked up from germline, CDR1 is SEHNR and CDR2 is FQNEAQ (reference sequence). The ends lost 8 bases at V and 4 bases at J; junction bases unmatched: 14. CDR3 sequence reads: CASGNTGDLLYNEQFF. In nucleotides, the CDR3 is TGTGCCAGCGGGAACACAGGGGACCTACTATACAATGAGCAGTTCTTC.

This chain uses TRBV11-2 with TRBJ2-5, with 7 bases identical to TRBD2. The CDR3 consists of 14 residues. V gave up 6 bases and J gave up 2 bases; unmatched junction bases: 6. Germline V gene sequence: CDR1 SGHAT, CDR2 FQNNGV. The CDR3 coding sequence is TGTGCCAGCAGGGGCGGGGGATCGCAAGAGACCCAGTACTTC. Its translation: CASRGGGSQETQYF. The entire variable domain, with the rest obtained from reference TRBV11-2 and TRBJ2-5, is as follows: EAGVAQSPRYKIIEKRQSVAFWCNPISGHATLYWYQQILGQGPKLLIQFQNNGVVDDSQLPKDRFSAERLKGVDSTLKIQPAKLEDSAVYLCASRGGGSQETQYFGPGTRLLVL.

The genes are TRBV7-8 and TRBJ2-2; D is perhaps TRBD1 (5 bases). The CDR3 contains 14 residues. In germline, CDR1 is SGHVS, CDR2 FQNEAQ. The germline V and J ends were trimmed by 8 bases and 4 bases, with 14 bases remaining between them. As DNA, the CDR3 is TGTGCCAGCTGGGCAGGGTCGTTCACCGGGGAGCTGTTTTTT. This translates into CASWAGSFTGELFF. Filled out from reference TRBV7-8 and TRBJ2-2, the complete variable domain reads GAGVSQSPRYKVAKRGQDVALRCDPISGHVSLFWYQQALGQGPEFLTYFQNEAQLDKSGLPSDRFFAERPEGSVSTLKIQRTQQEDSAVYLCASWAGSFTGELFFGEGSRLTVL.